Given below is one TCR beta chain in context. At least ten counts were recorded for this clonotype. Its antigen is unknown. No base quality information exists; no much larger clone differs at one position. The data are from a study of Graves' ophthalmopathy and Graves' hyperthyroidism (dated by TCRdb to 2016 to 2019). Notes on the research overall: Peripheral blood was collected before any treatment was given, at the time of initial diagnosis. To tell Graves' ophthalmopathy apart from Graves' hyperthyroidism, and to predict which patients would progress to ophthalmopathy, the study relied on TCR beta repertoire signatures. In total, some 130 blood samples were TCR-sequenced: some 40 ophthalmopathy, 75 hyperthyroidism and some 17 hyperthyroidism-to-ophthalmopathy patients. To explore V-J signatures that separate ophthalmopathy from hyperthyroidism, a discovery set of 95 to 100 patients was enrolled, consisting of fewer than 45 with ophthalmopathy and roughly 59 with stable hyperthyroidism. For independent validation, a separate cohort was made up of 18 hyperthyroidism patients plus 17 patients who later progressed from hyperthyroidism to ophthalmopathy. In six hyperthyroidism patients, the T-cell repertoire of thyroid tissue was compared with the T-cell repertoire of blood. Following sample collection, hyperthyroidism patients were given methimazole at a starting dose of 30 mg daily, and ophthalmopathy patients were given high-dose intravenous methylprednisolone. The 100 or so discovery patients were randomly divided into training and test sets at a 7:3 ratio. The paper's findings and limits, for the study overall: Most expanded thyroid clonotypes with a frequency above 0.001 also appeared in blood, which suggests that blood repertoires may reflect the immune response in the thyroid. In validation, the model predicted ophthalmopathy progression with about 64% sensitivity and roughly 78% specificity; some 13 predicted patients were CT-confirmed with GO in a median of 6.5 months. Sample size was not predetermined statistically, and investigators were not blinded to group allocation. In cross-validation, the 13-signature model distinguished ophthalmopathy from stable hyperthyroidism with nearly 90% sensitivity and approximately 81% specificity, and in the test set the corresponding values were roughly 80% and 76%.

Hyperthyroidism was defined as stable when no progression to ophthalmopathy occurred within 18 months of follow-up. Hyperthyroidism patients were newly diagnosed, were aged 18 to 65 years, and had a disease duration under 2 months. Patients with other autoimmune diseases, uncontrolled infections, pregnancy or lactation were excluded. Diagnosis relied on clinical symptoms, serum thyroxine, TRAb, thyroid ultrasound and orbital computed tomography. PBMCs were isolated from approximately 10 ml of fresh peripheral blood by Ficoll-Paque density gradient centrifugation. Total RNA was extracted using Trizol reagent, and RNA quality was checked on an Agilent 2100 Bioanalyzer. Sequences MGHDK (CDR1) and SYGVNS (CDR2) are obtained from the germline V gene. The CDR3 numbers 16 residues from cysteine through phenylalanine. CDR3 DNA is the only sequence kept; it has 48 bases, read in frame from the first base. V was cut back by 2 bases and J by 0 bases, leaving a gap of 13 bases between them.

For repertoire sequencing, TCR beta CDR3 regions were amplified from RNA transcripts. The first round of RT-PCR was done with HTBI primers and the Qiagen OneStep RT-PCR kit, and was followed by a second round of multiplex PCR, then size selection and purification. The libraries underwent paired-end sequencing with 100 bp reads on an Illumina HiSeq2000. Per the original workflow: SOAPnuke was used to process the reads, throwing out any read that had adapters, had uncalled bases, had a mean Phred below 15, or lacked an exact constant-primer or identifier match. COPE v1.2.5 was used to merge high-quality paired reads. Each unique nucleotide sequence was defined as a clonotype, and clonotypes were aligned to IMGT TRB V, D and J references with MiTCR v1.1. The analysis was limited to V-J combinations with a frequency above 0.0001, which together covered 99% to 99.2% of the repertoires. For each V-J combination, a TCR clonal expansion and chaos score was defined as F50 clonal expansion divided by the chaos observed in the TCRdist matrix. Features were reduced by Welch's t-statistics and random forest to around 13 V-J combinations, which fed a naive Bayes classifier. Thyroid-blood repertoire similarity was quantified with the Morisita-Horn index. TCRdb reanalyzed the raw reads on its own, using fastp at Q25 for trimming and MiXCR for clone calling, and kept in-frame beta chains. A single entry per CDR3 protein holds the most common genes and DNA from its merged rows. TCRdb, not the authors, supplied the V and J calls. Present in this sample are a few hundred thousand distinct CDR3 sequences, around 20% of which were seen just once. The ten biggest clones cover around 3.2% of the sample.

The sequenced material came from peripheral blood. The sequence links TRBV25-1 to TRBJ2-5; the D gene identity is not certain. The receptor comes from a woman younger than 35 with stable Graves' hyperthyroidism. Donor details come from another sample of the same person, matched by shared clones. The CDR3 loop reads CASSEQAPTHQETQYF. The DNA is as follows: TGTGCCAGCAGTGAACAAGCCCCAACACACCAAGAGACCCAGTACTTC.